The T cell receptor (beta chain) described here comes from a study of cytomegalovirus exposure and HLA in healthy donors. After removal of 3 bases from V and 3 bases from J, the junction contained 3 bases not matched to a gene. There are 16 residues in the CDR3. Germline V lookup: CDR1 SGHRS, CDR2 YFSETQ. Primers for the PCR totalled 60 Vbeta and 13 Jbeta. Method: immunoSEQ multiplex PCR; TCRdb's copy keeps in-frame clones and lacks some. The repertoire consists of more than 85,000 clones, with over 60% occurring once and the leading ten covering roughly 2.9%. Input material: PBMCs. This chain joins TRBV5-1 and TRBJ2-2; TRBD2 matches 12 bases. This receptor was taken from a woman aged 55-70 years in good health and CMV-seropositive. CDR3 DNA: TGCGCCAGCAGCTCGGGACTAGCGGGTTACACCGGGGAGCTGTTTTTT. Protein product: CASSSGLAGYTGELFF.